This T cell receptor (beta chain) was captured in a study of blood T cell repertoires in COVID-19. Using immunoSEQ multiplex PCR, the repertoire was profiled, and TCRdb retains in-frame clones only, with some absent. The table shows hundreds of thousands of clones, with 82% occurring only once. The germline gives CDR1 SGHTA, CDR2 FQGNSA. V was trimmed by 5 bases and J by 4 bases, leaving 11 bases between them. The CDR3 consists of 13 residues. This chain joins TRBV7-2 and TRBJ1-2; D remains unclear. Sequenced: peripheral blood. This sequence originates from a woman older than 75 with acute or convalescent COVID-19. The CDR3 is CASSHSTGYGYTF. In DNA form, the CDR3 reads TGTGCCAGCAGCCATAGCACTGGCTATGGCTACACCTTC.